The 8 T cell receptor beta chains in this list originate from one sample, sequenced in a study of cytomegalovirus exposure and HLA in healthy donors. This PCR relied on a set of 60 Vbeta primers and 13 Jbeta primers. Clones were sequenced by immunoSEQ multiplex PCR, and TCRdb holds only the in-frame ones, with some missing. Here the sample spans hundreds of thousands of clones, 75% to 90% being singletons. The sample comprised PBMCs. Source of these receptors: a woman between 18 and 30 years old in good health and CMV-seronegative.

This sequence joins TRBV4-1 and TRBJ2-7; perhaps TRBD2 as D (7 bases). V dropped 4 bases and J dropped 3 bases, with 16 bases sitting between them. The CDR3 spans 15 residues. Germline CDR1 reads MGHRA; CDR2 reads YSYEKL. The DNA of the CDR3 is TGCGCCAGCAGCCGCAAAGGGGGGGGCGTCTACGAGCAGTACTTC. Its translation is CASSRKGGGVYEQYF.

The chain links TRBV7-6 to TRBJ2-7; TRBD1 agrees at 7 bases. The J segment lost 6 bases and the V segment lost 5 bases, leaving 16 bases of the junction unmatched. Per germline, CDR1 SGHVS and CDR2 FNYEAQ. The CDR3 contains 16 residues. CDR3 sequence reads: CASSTSHSTGEREQYF. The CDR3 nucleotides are TGTGCCAGCAGCACCAGCCACAGCACAGGGGAGCGCGAGCAGTACTTC.

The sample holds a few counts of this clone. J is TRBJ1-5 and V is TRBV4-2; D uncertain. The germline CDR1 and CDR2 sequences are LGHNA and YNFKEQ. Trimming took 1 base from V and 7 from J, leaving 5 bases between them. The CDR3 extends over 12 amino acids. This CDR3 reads CASSQVGQPQHF. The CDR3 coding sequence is TGTGCCAGCAGCCAAGTCGGGCAGCCCCAGCATTTT.

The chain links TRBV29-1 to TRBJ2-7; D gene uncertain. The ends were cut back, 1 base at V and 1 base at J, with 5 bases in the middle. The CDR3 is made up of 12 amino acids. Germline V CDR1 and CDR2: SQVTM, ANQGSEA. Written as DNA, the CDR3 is TGCAGCGTTGAAGTCCCATCCTACGAGCAGTACTTC. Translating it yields CSVEVPSYEQYF.

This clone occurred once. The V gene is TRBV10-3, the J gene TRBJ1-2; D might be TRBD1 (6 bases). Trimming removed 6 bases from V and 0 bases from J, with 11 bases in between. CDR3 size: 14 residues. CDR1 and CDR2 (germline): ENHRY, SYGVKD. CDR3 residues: CAIRDRGTNYGYTF. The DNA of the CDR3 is TGTGCCATCAGGGACAGAGGAACTAACTATGGCTACACCTTC.

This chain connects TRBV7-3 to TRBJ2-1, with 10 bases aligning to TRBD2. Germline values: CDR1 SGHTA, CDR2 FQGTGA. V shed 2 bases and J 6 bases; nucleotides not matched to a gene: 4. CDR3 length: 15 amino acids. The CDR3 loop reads CASSLLAGGLNEQFF. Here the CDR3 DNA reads TGTGCCAGCAGCTTATTAGCGGGAGGTCTCAATGAGCAGTTCTTC.

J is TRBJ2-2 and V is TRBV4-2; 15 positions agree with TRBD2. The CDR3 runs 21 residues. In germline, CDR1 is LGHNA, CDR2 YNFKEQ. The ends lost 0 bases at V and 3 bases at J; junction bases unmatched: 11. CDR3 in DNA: TGTGCCAGCAGCCAAGACCTACCCGGGACTAGCGGGGGGCCGCACACCGGGGAGCTGTTTTTT. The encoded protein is CASSQDLPGTSGGPHTGELFF.

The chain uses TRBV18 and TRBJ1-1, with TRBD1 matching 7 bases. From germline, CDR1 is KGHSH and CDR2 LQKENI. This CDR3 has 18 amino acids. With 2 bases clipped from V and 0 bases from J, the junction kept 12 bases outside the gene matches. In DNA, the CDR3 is TGTGCCAGCTCACCAGCAAGACCGGGACAGAGAGTGAACACTGAAGCTTTCTTT. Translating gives CASSPARPGQRVNTEAFF.